This TCR beta chain was recorded in a study of neurological immune-mediated disorders. Whole-study findings and limits: The study found the most TCR clonal expansion in HTLV-1-associated myelopathy and the least in multiple sclerosis, below healthy controls.

This sample's time point: longitudinal time-point 2. With 6 bases clipped from V and 5 bases from J, the junction kept 8 bases outside the gene matches. Germline CDR1 SNHLY, CDR2 FYNNEI. This CDR3 has 15 amino acids. Each CDR3 protein is one row after TCRdb ran MiXCR on the 5' RACE reads. Among roughly 80,000 distinct CDR3 sequences, 5% to 6.5% were seen once, and the ten largest hold over 6.5%. This clonotype was detected ten times or more. Its target is unknown. The specimen sequenced was PBMCs. The receptor comes from a woman in her fifties or sixties with multiple sclerosis. The gene calls are TRBV2 and TRBJ1-4, with 8 bases that match TRBD1. For the CDR3, the DNA is TGTGCCAGCAGCAGAAGGACAGGGATAAATGAAAAACTGTTTTTT. It is translated as CASSRRTGINEKLFF. Full variable domain (missing parts from reference TRBV2 and TRBJ1-4): EPEVTQTPSHQVTQMGQEVILRCVPISNHLYFYWYRQILGQKVEFLVSFYNNEISEKSEIFDDQFSVERPDGSNFTLKIRSTKLEDSAMYFCASSRRTGINEKLFFGSGTQLSVL.